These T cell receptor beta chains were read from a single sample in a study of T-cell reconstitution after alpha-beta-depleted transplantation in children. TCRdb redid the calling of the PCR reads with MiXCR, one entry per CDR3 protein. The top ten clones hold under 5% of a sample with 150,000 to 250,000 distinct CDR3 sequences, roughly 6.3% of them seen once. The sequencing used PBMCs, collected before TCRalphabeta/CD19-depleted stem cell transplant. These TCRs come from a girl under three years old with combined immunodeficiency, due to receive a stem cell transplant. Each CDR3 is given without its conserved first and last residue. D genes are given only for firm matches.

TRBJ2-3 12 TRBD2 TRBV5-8 ASSFHRGGDTQY
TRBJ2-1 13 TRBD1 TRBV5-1 ASSKDREAHNEQF
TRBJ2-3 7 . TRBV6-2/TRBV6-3 AVGNTQY
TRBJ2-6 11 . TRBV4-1 ASSPTGANVLT
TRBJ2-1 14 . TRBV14 ASSPPGLVNYNEQF
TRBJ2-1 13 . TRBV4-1 ASSQPWDTYNEQF
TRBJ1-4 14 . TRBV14 ASSRGRRATNEKLF
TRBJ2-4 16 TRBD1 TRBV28 ASSTNPLQGLAKNIQY
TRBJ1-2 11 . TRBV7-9 ASSQDRGYGYT
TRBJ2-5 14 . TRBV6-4 ASSDPEGWGRKTQY
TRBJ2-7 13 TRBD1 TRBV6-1 ASNNPRTGVYEQY
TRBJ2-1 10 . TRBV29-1 SAHRSTEEQF
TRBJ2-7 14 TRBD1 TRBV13 ASSLVGRTGGYEQY
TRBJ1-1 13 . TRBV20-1 SARDPGPKDTEAF
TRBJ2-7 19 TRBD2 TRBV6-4 ASSDLRPQLFLAGPHYEQY
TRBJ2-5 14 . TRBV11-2 ASSLYFSGAQETQY
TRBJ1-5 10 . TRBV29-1 SVGGLNQPQH
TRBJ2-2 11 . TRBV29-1 SVDGPNTGELF
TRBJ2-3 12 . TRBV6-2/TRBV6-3 ASSYVRVGDAQY
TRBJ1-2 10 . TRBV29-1 SVEISFLGYT
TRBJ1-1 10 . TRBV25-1 ASSDQATEAF
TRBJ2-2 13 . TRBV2 ASSGLIDGTGELF
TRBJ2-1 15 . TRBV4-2 ASSQAGGWDRYNEQF
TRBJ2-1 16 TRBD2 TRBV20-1 SARDLGTSGSSYNEQF
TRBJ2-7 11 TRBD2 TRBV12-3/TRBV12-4 ASSSLALQEQY
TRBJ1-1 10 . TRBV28 ASSFEGRKAF
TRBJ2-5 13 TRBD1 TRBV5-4 ASSVGTALEETQY
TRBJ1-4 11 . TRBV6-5 ASSRTVNEKLF
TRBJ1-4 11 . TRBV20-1 SAKGIGNEKLF
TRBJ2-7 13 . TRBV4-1 ASSQDTSSSYEQY
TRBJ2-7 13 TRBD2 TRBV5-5 ASTWTSGSLYEQY
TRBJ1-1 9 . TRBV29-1 SVAPGIEAF
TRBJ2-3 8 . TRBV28 ASSTYTQY
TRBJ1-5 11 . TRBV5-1 ASSLGQYQPQH
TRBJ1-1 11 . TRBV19 ASSAGRVTEAF
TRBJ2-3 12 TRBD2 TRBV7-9 ASSFLAGLDTQY
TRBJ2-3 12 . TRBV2 ASSGISSTDTQY
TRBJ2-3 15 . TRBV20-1 SARDRGRPTFTDTQY
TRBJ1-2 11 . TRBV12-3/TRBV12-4 ASSFGSNYGYT
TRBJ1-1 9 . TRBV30 AWLMNTEAF